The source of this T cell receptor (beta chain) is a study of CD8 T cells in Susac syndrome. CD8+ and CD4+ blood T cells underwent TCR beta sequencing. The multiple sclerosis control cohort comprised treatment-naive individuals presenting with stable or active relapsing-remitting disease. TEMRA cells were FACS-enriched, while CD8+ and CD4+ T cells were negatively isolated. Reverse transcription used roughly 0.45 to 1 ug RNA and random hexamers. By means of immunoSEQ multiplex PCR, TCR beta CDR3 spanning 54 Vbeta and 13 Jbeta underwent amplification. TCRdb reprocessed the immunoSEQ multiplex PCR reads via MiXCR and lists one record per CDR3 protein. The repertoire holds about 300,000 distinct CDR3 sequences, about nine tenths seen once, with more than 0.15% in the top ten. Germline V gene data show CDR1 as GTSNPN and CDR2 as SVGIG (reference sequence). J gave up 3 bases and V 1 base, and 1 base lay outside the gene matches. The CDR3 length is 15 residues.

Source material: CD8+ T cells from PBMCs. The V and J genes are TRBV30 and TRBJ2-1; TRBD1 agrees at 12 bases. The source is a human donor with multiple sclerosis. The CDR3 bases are TGTGCCTGGAGTGGGGACAGGGGGCACTACAATGAGCAGTTCTTC. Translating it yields CAWSGDRGHYNEQFF.